The source of this T cell receptor (beta chain) is a study of blood T cell repertoires in COVID-19. Study background: Samples representing acute and convalescent COVID-19 were sourced from the United States, Italy and Spain. Sources were T cells, B-cell-depleted T cells, or PBMCs; the material itself was cDNA or gDNA.

The authors' processing: Researchers report that nucleated cell counts were estimated from reference gene primer amplification. The repertoire was sequenced with immunoSEQ multiplex PCR; TCRdb's copy has only in-frame clones and lacks some. The V and J calls and clone size were taken over from that table, and D and trimming were inferred from the DNA. The sample lists 70,000 to 90,000 clones; approximately 88% were seen once. The clonotype comes from a human donor in a cohort sampled during active COVID-19. Sequencing input: peripheral blood.

Written as DNA, the CDR3 is TGTGCCAGCAGCCAAGATAGTCCGGGCAGGGGGCGAAGGGGTGAAAAACTGTTTTTT. This sequence encodes CASSQDSPGRGRRGEKLFF. V usage is TRBV3-1 (or the pseudogene TRBV3-2) and J usage is TRBJ1-4, with 8 positions matching TRBD1. V trimming: 0 bases; J trimming: 7 bases; junction bases outside the gene matches: 16. In germline, CDR1 is LGHDT, CDR2 YNNKEL (reference sequence). The CDR3 covers 19 residues.